The clone carrying this T cell receptor beta chain was picked up one time. V lost 7 bases to trimming and J lost 6 bases, with 22 bases between them. Germline lookup yields CDR1 LNHDA and CDR2 SQIVND (reference sequence). The CDR3 is made up of 16 amino acids. This sample was taken from a study of blood T cell repertoires in COVID-19. Study context: Italy, Spain and the United States were the sources of the convalescent and acute COVID-19 samples. T cells, B-cell-depleted T cells, or PBMCs provided the cDNA or gDNA that served as material.

In the original processing: Amplification of reference gene primers was used by the study to estimate nucleated cell counts. Clones were sequenced by immunoSEQ multiplex PCR, and TCRdb holds only the in-frame ones, with some missing. That table gives V, J and clone size, and the DNA gave D and trimming. The table lists 120,000 to 150,000 clones, approximately 86% of them singletons. This chain joins TRBV19 and TRBJ2-1; tentatively, D is TRBD2 (6 bases). The sequence was collected from a woman aged 55 to 70 with acute or convalescent COVID-19. Sequenced sample: peripheral blood. The CDR3 spells CASTPDSGWISNEQFF. For the CDR3, the DNA is TGTGCCAGTACCCCCGATAGCGGATGGATCTCCAATGAGCAGTTCTTC. Together with reference TRBV19 and TRBJ2-1, the CDR3 gives the full variable domain: DGGITQSPKYLFRKEGQNVTLSCEQNLNHDAMYWYRQDPGQGLRLIYYSQIVNDFQKGDIAEGYSVSREKKESFPLTVTSAQKNPTAFYLCASTPDSGWISNEQFFGPGTRLTVL.